This entry is about one T cell receptor beta chain. The data were obtained in a study of CD8 T cells in Susac syndrome. The length of the CDR3 is 15 residues. Trimming at V came to 2 bases and at J to 4 bases, leaving 9 bases not matched to a gene. CDR1 is DFQATT, CDR2 SNEGSKA, per germline (reference sequence). Random hexamers were used to reverse transcribe the RNA input (about 0.5 to 1 ug). Each CDR3 protein is one row after TCRdb ran MiXCR on the immunoSEQ multiplex PCR reads. The profile covers 110,000 or so distinct CDR3 sequences, with more than 85% appearing a single time and roughly 0.088% taken by the ten largest.

The sequencing input was CD4+ T cells from PBMCs. The sequence came from a human donor with multiple sclerosis. This chain joins TRBV20-1 and TRBJ2-5, with 8 bases fitting TRBD2. The CDR3 loop is CSARSLRGGRETQYF. The CDR3 bases are TGCAGTGCTAGAAGTCTTCGGGGGGGCCGAGAGACCCAGTACTTC.